This T cell receptor (beta chain) was identified in a study of radiotherapy plus CTLA-4 blockade in lung cancer. This CDR3 region has 12 residues. The V end lost 7 bases, the J end lost 3 bases, and 10 bases lay between the germline ends. Germline lookup yields CDR1 MNHNS and CDR2 SASEGT. Sequencing used immunoSEQ multiplex PCR; TCRdb keeps in-frame clones, though not all of them. The table records around 100,000 clones, roughly 74% of them present only once. The V gene is TRBV6-1, the J gene TRBJ2-7, with D perhaps matching TRBD2 (5 bases). This receptor was identified in a human donor with non-small cell lung cancer who had a partial response to radiotherapy plus ipilimumab. Some clones in this sample may be carry-over from other donors' samples. Specimen: peripheral blood, collected from a patient treated with radiotherapy plus ipilimumab. The CDR3 sequence: CASTLDFYEQYF. CDR3 nucleotide sequence: TGTGCCAGCACCCTGGACTTCTACGAGCAGTACTTC.